A selection of T cell receptor beta chains follows, all from one sample in a study of blood T cell repertoires in COVID-19. Produced via immunoSEQ multiplex PCR; TCRdb's table is partial and in-frame only. The table records nearly 250,000 clones, about 80% of them present only once. The specimen was peripheral blood. All receptors come from an elderly woman with acute or convalescent COVID-19. CDR3s include the opening cysteine and the closing phenylalanine or tryptophan. A D gene is named only where the DNA matches it firmly. Only some rows state a clone size, as once, few, many or a class for expanded clones.

cdr3_aa cdr3_nt d_call clone_size j_call v_call
CASSPSPGNQPQHF TGTGCCAGCAGCCCCTCCCCCGGCAATCAGCCCCAGCATTTT . . TRBJ1-5 TRBV7-2
CASSHTLAYEQYF TGTGCCAGCAGCCATACGCTAGCCTACGAGCAGTACTTC . . TRBJ2-7 TRBV14
CASSSGSTGSYEQYF TGTGCCAGCAGCTCGGGGTCGACAGGATCCTACGAGCAGTACTTC . . TRBJ2-7 TRBV7-2
CASRQRESSYEQYF TGTGCCAGCAGGCAGCGGGAGAGCTCCTACGAGCAGTACTTC TRBD2 . TRBJ2-7 TRBV2
CASSPGSFSEAFF TGTGCCAGCAGCCCGGGAAGCTTTTCTGAAGCTTTCTTT . few TRBJ1-1 TRBV11-2
CASSMGGAGLSNQPQHF TGTGCCAGTAGTATGGGGGGGGCGGGACTGAGCAATCAGCCCCAGCATTTT . . TRBJ1-5 TRBV19
CASSFTGTQFMQFF TGTGCCAGCAGTTTCACCGGGACTCAATTTATGCAGTTCTTC . . TRBJ2-1 TRBV6-2/TRBV6-3
CASSLTSGSGEQFF TGTGCCAGCAGTCTGACTAGCGGGAGCGGTGAGCAGTTCTTC TRBD2 . TRBJ2-1 TRBV28
CATSRLIGAVNGYTF TGTGCCACCAGCAGGCTAATTGGGGCCGTGAATGGCTACACCTTC . . TRBJ1-2 TRBV15
CASSLGGASGELFF TGTGCCAGCAGCCTCGGGGGGGCTAGCGGGGAGCTGTTTTTT TRBD2 . TRBJ2-2 TRBV7-9
CASSGQGASPLHF TGTGCCAGCAGCGGACAGGGGGCCTCACCCCTCCACTTT TRBD1 . TRBJ1-6 TRBV2
CASSLTGQGATDTQYF TGTGCCAGCAGCTTAACGGGACAGGGGGCCACAGATACGCAGTATTTT TRBD1 . TRBJ2-3 TRBV7-2
CASSQLEGGQDTQYF TGTGCCAGCAGCCAGCTAGAGGGAGGGCAAGATACGCAGTATTTT TRBD2 . TRBJ2-3 TRBV7-8
CASSLLRQVGQPQHF TGTGCCAGCTCACTCCTTCGACAGGTCGGGCAGCCCCAGCATTTT . . TRBJ1-5 TRBV18
CASSFLKESYTF TGTGCCAGCAGCTTTTTAAAGGAGAGCTACACCTTC . once TRBJ1-2 TRBV7-9
CASSLVPQGNGEKLFF TGCGCCAGCAGCTTGGTACCCCAGGGGAATGGTGAAAAACTGTTTTTT . . TRBJ1-4 TRBV5-1
CASSPRGPTYNEQFF TGTGCCAGTAGTCCCCGGGGTCCCACCTACAATGAGCAGTTCTTC . . TRBJ2-1 TRBV19
CASSHGLAGGGWEFF TGTGCCAGCAGCCACGGACTAGCGGGAGGGGGATGGGAGTTCTTC TRBD2 . TRBJ2-1 TRBV3-1/TRBV3-2
CASSPRGGPYEQYF TGCGCCAGCAGCCCGAGGGGGGGCCCCTACGAGCAGTACTTC . . TRBJ2-7 TRBV5-1
CASSLGGHTGYTF TGTGCCAGCAGCTTAGGGGGACACACTGGCTACACCTTC . . TRBJ1-2 TRBV7-9
CASSLRQLAGAPSEQYF TGTGCCAGCAGCTTGCGGCAGCTAGCGGGAGCCCCGTCCGAGCAGTACTTC TRBD2 . TRBJ2-7 TRBV7-2
CASSLERGETQYF TGTGCCAGCAGCTTAGAGAGAGGGGAGACCCAGTACTTC . . TRBJ2-5 TRBV7-2
CASSTTRTVYEQYF TGTGCCAGCAGCACAACCCGGACAGTATACGAGCAGTACTTC . once TRBJ2-7 TRBV28
CASSNQSSSYNEQFF TGTGCCAGCAGCAACCAGTCCAGCTCCTACAATGAGCAGTTCTTC . . TRBJ2-1 TRBV21-1
CASSRVRGSNYGYTF TGTGCCAGCAGCAGAGTTCGGGGGTCTAACTATGGCTACACCTTC . few TRBJ1-2 TRBV7-2
CASSLTTGQGVYGYTF TGCGCCAGCAGCCTGACGACCGGACAGGGTGTGTATGGCTACACCTTC TRBD1 . TRBJ1-2 TRBV5-1
CASSLGRDRAGNTIYF TGTGCCAGCAGTTTAGGGCGGGACAGAGCTGGAAACACCATATATTTT TRBD1 . TRBJ1-3 TRBV28
CASSVNDRATEAFF TGTGCCAGCAGCGTAAATGACAGGGCCACTGAAGCTTTCTTT TRBD1 . TRBJ1-1 TRBV9
CASSLDGRLTVNQPQHF TGTGCCAGCAGCTTAGATGGCAGGCTGACAGTGAATCAGCCCCAGCATTTT . . TRBJ1-5 TRBV11-2
CATSDSRDSRNYGYTF TGTGCCACCAGTGATTCCCGGGACAGTAGAAACTATGGCTACACCTTC TRBD1 few TRBJ1-2 TRBV24-1
CASSQARLASTGELFF TGTGCCAGCAGCCAAGCTCGACTAGCGAGCACCGGGGAGCTGTTTTTT TRBD2 . TRBJ2-2 TRBV14
CASSGDSDRASAFF TGTGCCAGCAGCGGGGATTCGGACAGGGCGTCAGCTTTCTTT TRBD1 . TRBJ1-1 TRBV2
CASSLGYVGNGPRNEQFF TGTGCCAGCAGCTTAGGATACGTGGGCAATGGTCCCCGCAATGAGCAGTTCTTC . . TRBJ2-1 TRBV7-9
CASSAGTSGGKNIQYF TGTGCCAGCAGCGCCGGGACTAGCGGGGGGAAAAACATTCAGTACTTC TRBD2 . TRBJ2-4 TRBV5-4
CASILRSGANVLTF TGTGCCAGCATTTTGCGCTCTGGGGCCAACGTCCTGACTTTC . . TRBJ2-6 TRBV6-5
CASSHPGDVAGNTIYF TGTGCCAGCAGCCATCCAGGGGATGTGGCTGGAAACACCATATATTTT . . TRBJ1-3 TRBV4-2
CASSLREGPYEQYF TGTGCCAGCAGCTTGCGGGAGGGCCCCTACGAGCAGTACTTC TRBD2 . TRBJ2-7 TRBV11-2
CASSLDGLTYEQYF TGCGCCAGCAGCTTGGATGGACTAACCTACGAGCAGTACTTC . once TRBJ2-7 TRBV5-1